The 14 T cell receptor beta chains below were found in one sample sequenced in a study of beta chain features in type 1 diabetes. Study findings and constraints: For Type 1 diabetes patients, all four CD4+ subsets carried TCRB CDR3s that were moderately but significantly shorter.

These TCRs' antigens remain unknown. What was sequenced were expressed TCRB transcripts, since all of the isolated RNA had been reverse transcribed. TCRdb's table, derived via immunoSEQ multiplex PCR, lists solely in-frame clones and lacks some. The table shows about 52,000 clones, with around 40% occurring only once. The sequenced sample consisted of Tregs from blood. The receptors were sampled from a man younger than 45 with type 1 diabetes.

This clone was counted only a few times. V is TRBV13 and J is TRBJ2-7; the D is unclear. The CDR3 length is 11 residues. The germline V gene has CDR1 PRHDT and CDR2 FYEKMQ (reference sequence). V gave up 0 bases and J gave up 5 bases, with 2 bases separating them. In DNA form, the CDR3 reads TGTGCCAGCAGCTTAGGCGACGAGCAGTACTTC. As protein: CASSLGDEQYF.

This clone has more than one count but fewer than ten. The DNA for the CDR3 is TGCGCCAGCAGCTCGGGACAGGGGGAAAACATTCAGTACTTC. Its translation: CASSSGQGENIQYF. The chain uses TRBV5-1 and TRBJ2-4; 11 nucleotides match TRBD1. V shed 3 bases and J 5 bases; nucleotides not matched to a gene: 1. Germline-derived CDR1 and CDR2 are SGHRS and YFSETQ. The CDR3 runs to 14 residues.

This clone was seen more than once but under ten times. The CDR3 bases are TGCGCCATCCATGGACCGGGACAGGGAATTTATGGCTACACCTTC. Encoded protein: CAIHGPGQGIYGYTF. This sequence joins TRBV23-1 and TRBJ1-2; TRBD1 aligns across 9 bases. TRBV23-1 falls under the ORF class, with uncertain function. V dropped 10 bases and J dropped 5; count of bases not matched to a gene: 14. This CDR3 contains 15 residues.

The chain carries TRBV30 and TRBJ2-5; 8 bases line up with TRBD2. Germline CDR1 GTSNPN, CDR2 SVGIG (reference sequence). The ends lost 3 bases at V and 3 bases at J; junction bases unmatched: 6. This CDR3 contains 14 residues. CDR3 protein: CAWRKPGGEETQYF. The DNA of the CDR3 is TGTGCCTGGAGGAAACCGGGAGGGGAAGAGACCCAGTACTTC.

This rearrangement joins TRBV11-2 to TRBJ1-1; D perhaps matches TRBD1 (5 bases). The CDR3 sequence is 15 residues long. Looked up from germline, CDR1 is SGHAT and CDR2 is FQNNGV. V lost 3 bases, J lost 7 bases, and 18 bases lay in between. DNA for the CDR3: TGTGCCAGCAGCTTTGGCACCTCAGGGTTGCGTGAAGCTTTCTTT. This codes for CASSFGTSGLREAFF.

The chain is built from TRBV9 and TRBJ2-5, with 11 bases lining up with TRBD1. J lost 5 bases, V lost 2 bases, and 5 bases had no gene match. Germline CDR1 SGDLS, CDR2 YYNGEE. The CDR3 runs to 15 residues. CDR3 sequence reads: CASSVRTGGMETQYF. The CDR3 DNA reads TGTGCCAGCAGCGTGAGGACAGGGGGCATGGAGACCCAGTACTTC.

The CDR3 protein is CASSPLGGGSYEQYF. The CDR3 region has the DNA TGCGCCAGCAGCCCGCTGGGGGGAGGTTCCTACGAGCAGTACTTC. V gene TRBV5-1 combines with J gene TRBJ2-7, with D possibly being TRBD2 (6 bases). Germline V gives CDR1 SGHRS, CDR2 YFSETQ. V was trimmed by 4 bases and J by 1 base, leaving 15 bases between them. The CDR3 is made up of 15 amino acids. Drawing the rest from reference TRBV5-1 and TRBJ2-7, the complete variable domain is KAGVTQTPRYLIKTRGQQVTLSCSPISGHRSVSWYQQTPGQGLQFLFEYFSETQRNKGNFPGRFSGRQFSNSRSEMNVSTLELGDSALYLCASSPLGGGSYEQYFGPGTRLTVT.

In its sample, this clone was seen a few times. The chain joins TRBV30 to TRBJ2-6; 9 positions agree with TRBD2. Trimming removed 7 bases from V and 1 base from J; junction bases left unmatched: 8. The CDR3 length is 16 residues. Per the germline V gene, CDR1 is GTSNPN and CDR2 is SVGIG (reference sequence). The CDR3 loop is CAFRASGVSGANVLTF. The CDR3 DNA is TGTGCCTTCCGGGCTAGCGGGGTTTCTGGGGCCAACGTCCTGACTTTC. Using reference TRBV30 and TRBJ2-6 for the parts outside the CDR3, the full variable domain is SQTIHQWPATLVQPVGSPLSLECTVEGTSNPNLYWYRQAAGRGLQLLFYSVGIGQISSEVPQNLSASRPQDRQFILSSKKLLLSDSGFYLCAFRASGVSGANVLTFGAGSRLTVL.

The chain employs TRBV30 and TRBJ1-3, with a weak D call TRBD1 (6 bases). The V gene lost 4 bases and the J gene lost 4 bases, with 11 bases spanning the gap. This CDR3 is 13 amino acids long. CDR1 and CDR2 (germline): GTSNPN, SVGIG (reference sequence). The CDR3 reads CAWNSGDGNTIYF. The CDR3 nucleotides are TGTGCCTGGAACTCAGGGGACGGAAACACCATATATTTT.

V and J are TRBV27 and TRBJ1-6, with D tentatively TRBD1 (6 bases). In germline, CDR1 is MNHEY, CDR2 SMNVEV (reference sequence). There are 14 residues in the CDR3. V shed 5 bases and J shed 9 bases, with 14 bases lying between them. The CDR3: CASSAHRVGSPLHF. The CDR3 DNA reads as TGTGCCAGCAGTGCCCACAGGGTTGGTTCACCCCTCCACTTT.

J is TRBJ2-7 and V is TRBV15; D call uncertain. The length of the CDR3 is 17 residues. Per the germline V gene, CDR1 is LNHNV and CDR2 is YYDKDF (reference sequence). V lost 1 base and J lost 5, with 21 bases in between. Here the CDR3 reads CATSRGTYRDKSHEQYF. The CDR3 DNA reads TGTGCCACCAGCAGAGGAACTTACCGTGACAAGTCCCACGAGCAGTACTTC. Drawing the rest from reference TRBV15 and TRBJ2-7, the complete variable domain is DAMVIQNPRYQVTQFGKPVTLSCSQTLNHNVMYWYQQKSSQAPKLLFHYYDKDFNNEADTPDNFQSRRPNTSFCFLDIRSPGLGDTAMYLCATSRGTYRDKSHEQYFGPGTRLTVT.

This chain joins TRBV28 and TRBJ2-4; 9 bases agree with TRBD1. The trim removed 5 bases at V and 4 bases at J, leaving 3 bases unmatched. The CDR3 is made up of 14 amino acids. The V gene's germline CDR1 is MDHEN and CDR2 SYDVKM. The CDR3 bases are TGTGCCAGCAGTGCGACAGGGGGGAAAAACATTCAGTACTTC. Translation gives CASSATGGKNIQYF. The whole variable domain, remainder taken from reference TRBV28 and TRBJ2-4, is DVKVTQSSRYLVKRTGEKVFLECVQDMDHENMFWYRQDPGLGLRLIYFSYDVKMKEKGDIPEGYSVSREKKERFSLILESASTNQTSMYLCASSATGGKNIQYFGAGTRLSVL.

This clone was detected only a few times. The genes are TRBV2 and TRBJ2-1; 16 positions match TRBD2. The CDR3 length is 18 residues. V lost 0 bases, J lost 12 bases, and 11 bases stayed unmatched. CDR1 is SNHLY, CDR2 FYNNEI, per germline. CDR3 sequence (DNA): TGTGCCAGCAGTGAAGCAGGGTCGGGACTAGCGGGAGGGGTTGCGCAGTTCTTC. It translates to CASSEAGSGLAGGVAQFF.

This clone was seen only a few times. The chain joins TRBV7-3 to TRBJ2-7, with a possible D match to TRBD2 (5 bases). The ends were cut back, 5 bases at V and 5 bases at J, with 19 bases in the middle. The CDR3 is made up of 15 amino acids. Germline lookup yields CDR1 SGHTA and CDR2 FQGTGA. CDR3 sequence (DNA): TGTGCCAGCAGCCTCTCGGGATCCAAGCTCCACGAGCAGTACTTC. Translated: CASSLSGSKLHEQYF.